This TCR beta chain was profiled in a study of OX40 agonist ivuxolimab in advanced cancers. Libraries were prepared by immunoSEQ multiplex PCR; TCRdb keeps only in-frame clonotypes and omits some of them. The sample shows about 80,000 clones, 94% of them seen only once. The clonotype comes from an adult with an advanced solid tumor such as melanoma, head and neck, liver or kidney cancer. Sequences were derived from CD4+ or CD8+ T cells sorted from blood, sampled in a trial of the OX40 agonist ivuxolimab.

The CDR3 region has the DNA TGTGCCAGTAATTTCCGGGTAGGCTCCTACAATGAGCAGTTCTTC. Its translation is CASNFRVGSYNEQFF. The chain combines TRBV19 with TRBJ2-1, with D unresolved. Trimming removed 7 bases from V and 0 bases from J, with 13 bases in between. Germline-derived CDR1 and CDR2 are LNHDA and SQIVND (reference sequence). The CDR3 consists of 15 residues.